The 18 T cell receptor beta chains presented below share a single source sample, sequenced in a study of shared clonotypes between healthy human individuals. Sequencing used immunoSEQ multiplex PCR; TCRdb keeps in-frame clones, though not all of them. Counted here are hundreds of thousands of clones, around 77% occurring once; the ten biggest clones make up more than 10%. What was sequenced was PBMCs. The receptors derive from a woman aged 40-49 years in good health. Some clones in this sample may be carry-over from other donors' samples.

This chain uses TRBV2 with TRBJ2-2; a weak D match, TRBD1 (6 bases). Germline lookup yields CDR1 SNHLY and CDR2 FYNNEI. The CDR3 contains 14 residues. Trimming took off 7 bases at V and 3 bases at J, with 12 bases between the two ends. The CDR3 region is CASKTDRYTGELFF. Written as DNA, the CDR3 is TGTGCCAGCAAAACAGACAGGTACACCGGGGAGCTGTTTTTT.

V and J are TRBV5-1 and TRBJ2-7; 8 bases align to TRBD2. CDR3 size: 19 residues. CDR1 and CDR2 from the germline V gene are SGHRS and YFSETQ. The V segment lost 4 bases and the J segment 4 bases; nucleotides outside the gene matches: 22. The CDR3 nucleotides read TGCGCCAGCAGCATAAAGGGACAACATTTGACCGGGAGGGTGTACGAGCAGTACTTC. It codes for CASSIKGQHLTGRVYEQYF.

The DNA for the CDR3 is TGTGCCAGCAGTCCCACCAGGGGGGGCACTGAAGCTTTCTTT. Residues: CASSPTRGGTEAFF. This rearrangement joins TRBV28 to TRBJ1-1, with 7 bases identical to TRBD1. Germline V lookup: CDR1 MDHEN, CDR2 SYDVKM. The CDR3 has 14 amino acids. V gave up 5 bases and J gave up 4 bases; unmatched junction bases: 7. Full variable domain (remainder filled in from reference TRBV28 and TRBJ1-1): DVKVTQSSRYLVKRTGEKVFLECVQDMDHENMFWYRQDPGLGLRLIYFSYDVKMKEKGDIPEGYSVSREKKERFSLILESASTNQTSMYLCASSPTRGGTEAFFGQGTRLTVV.

The chain couples TRBV7-2 to TRBJ2-7; 11 bases match TRBD2. The CDR3 sequence is 15 residues long. Germline CDR1 SGHTA, CDR2 FQGNSA. Unmatched junction bases numbered 8, after V lost 6 bases and J lost 4 bases. This CDR3 reads CASRQPGTSGYEQYF. For the CDR3, the DNA is TGTGCCAGCAGGCAACCCGGGACTAGCGGTTACGAGCAGTACTTC. Full variable domain (rest looked up from reference TRBV7-2 and TRBJ2-7): GAGVSQSPSNKVTEKGKDVELRCDPISGHTALYWYRQSLGQGLEFLIYFQGNSAPDKSGLPSDRFSAERTGGSVSTLTIQRTQQEDSAVYLCASRQPGTSGYEQYFGPGTRLTVT.

The chain uses TRBV28 and TRBJ2-7; D not certain. The germline CDR1 and CDR2 sequences are MDHEN and SYDVKM. V was shortened by 5 bases and J by 1 base, with 12 bases between the two germline ends. The CDR3 consists of 14 residues. CDR3 sequence (DNA): TGTGCCAGCAGTCTCCCGGCGCCATCCTACGAGCAGTACTTC. The encoded protein is CASSLPAPSYEQYF. The variable domain in full, with the rest retrieved from reference TRBV28 and TRBJ2-7, is DVKVTQSSRYLVKRTGEKVFLECVQDMDHENMFWYRQDPGLGLRLIYFSYDVKMKEKGDIPEGYSVSREKKERFSLILESASTNQTSMYLCASSLPAPSYEQYFGPGTRLTVT.

This clone was counted at least ten times. The genes are TRBV7-2 and TRBJ2-3; a weak D match, TRBD2 (6 bases). The CDR3 is 14 residues long. CDR1 is SGHTA, CDR2 FQGNSA, per germline. The V end was cut by 4 bases, the J end by 6 bases, with 14 bases between. CDR3 coding DNA: TGTGCCAGCAGCTCCATAGCGGAGGGGGATACGCAGTATTTT. Its translation is CASSSIAEGDTQYF. The complete variable domain, with remaining parts taken from reference TRBV7-2 and TRBJ2-3, reads GAGVSQSPSNKVTEKGKDVELRCDPISGHTALYWYRQSLGQGLEFLIYFQGNSAPDKSGLPSDRFSAERTGGSVSTLTIQRTQQEDSAVYLCASSSIAEGDTQYFGPGTRLTVL.

The V gene is TRBV7-6, the J gene TRBJ2-1; a weak D match, TRBD2 (6 bases). The V and J ends lost 5 bases and 7 bases respectively, with 15 bases between them. Germline V CDR1 and CDR2: SGHVS, FNYEAQ. The CDR3 totals 14 residues. CDR3 amino acids: CASSAGGDGNEQFF. The CDR3 bases are TGTGCCAGCAGCGCAGGAGGGGACGGGAATGAGCAGTTCTTC.

This chain links TRBV4-2 with TRBJ2-7, with D perhaps TRBD1 or TRBD2 (6 bases each). Between the trimmed V and J ends, which lost 0 bases and 3 bases, there was a span of 21 bases. This CDR3 spans 18 amino acids. Per germline, CDR1 LGHNA and CDR2 YNFKEQ. The CDR3 nucleotides are TGTGCCAGCAGCCAAGACGTAGGGGGGCAGGCCCTTTTCTACGAGCAGTACTTC. It codes for CASSQDVGGQALFYEQYF.

The chain couples TRBV14 to TRBJ2-7; tentative D call: TRBD2 (6 bases). CDR3 size: 16 residues. V dropped 1 base and J dropped 3 bases, with 16 bases sitting between them. CDR1 is SGHDN and CDR2 is FVKESK in the germline V gene. In DNA form, the CDR3 reads TGTGCCAGCAGCCAAGGCCTAGTGCAGGGAGGCTACGAGCAGTACTTC. Translation gives CASSQGLVQGGYEQYF.

The V call is TRBV7-9, the J call TRBJ2-1; 7 nucleotides line up with TRBD1. V shed 10 bases, J shed 5 bases, and the junction held 11 bases outside the gene matches. Germline loops: CDR1 SEHNR, CDR2 FQNEAQ (reference sequence). This CDR3 has 14 residues. The chain's CDR3 is CAMLTGSFDNEQFF. CDR3 in DNA: TGTGCCATGCTGACAGGGAGTTTCGACAATGAGCAGTTCTTC.

Comments on this clone: A far larger clone is only one base removed, so a read error is likely. Other DNA sequences within the sample encode an identical CDR3. This sequence joins TRBV7-9 and TRBJ2-5; TRBD2 matches at 7 bases. From germline, CDR1 is SEHNR and CDR2 FQNEAQ (reference sequence). This CDR3 has 12 residues. The trim removed 5 bases at V and 5 bases at J, leaving 2 bases unmatched. DNA of the CDR3: TGTGCCAGCAGCAGGGGAGGGGAGACCCAGTACTTC. It codes for CASSRGGETQYF.

As to this clone: A much larger clone sits a single nucleotide away, making a read error possible. The rearrangement uses TRBV30 and TRBJ2-7, with no clear D. V lost 3 bases to trimming and J lost 2 bases, with 11 bases between them. The germline V gene has CDR1 GTSNPN and CDR2 SVGIG (reference sequence). This CDR3 spans 13 amino acids. In DNA, the CDR3 is TGTGCCTGGAGCCGGAACACCCCCTACGAGCAGTACTTC. Its translation is CAWSRNTPYEQYF.

The V call is TRBV7-2, the J call TRBJ1-1; 9 bases line up with TRBD1. The V gene end was trimmed by 9 bases and the J gene end by 1 base; junction bases not matched to a gene: 3. The CDR3 spans 13 residues. Germline V gene lookup returns CDR1 SGHTA and CDR2 FQGNSA. The DNA of the CDR3 is TGTGCCAGTGTGGACAGGGGGAACACTGAAGCTTTCTTT. Its protein is CASVDRGNTEAFF.

The chain combines TRBV6-5 with TRBJ2-1, with D perhaps matching TRBD1 (5 bases). CDR1 MNHEY and CDR2 SVGAGI come from the germline V gene. V was cut by 6 bases and J by 4 bases, with 10 bases left in between. This CDR3 region has 13 residues. The CDR3 sequence: CASRMDKYNEQFF. The CDR3 coding sequence is TGTGCCAGCAGGATGGACAAATACAATGAGCAGTTCTTC.

The chain recombines TRBV28 with TRBJ2-5; TRBD2 aligns across 8 bases. TRBJ2-7 explains the end of the DNA better; the J call may be wrong. CDR3 length: 12 amino acids. The germline V gene encodes CDR1 MDHEN and CDR2 SYDVKM. In DNA form, the CDR3 reads TGTGCCAGCGGGACTAGTGGATACGAGCAGTACTTC. Its protein is CASGTSGYEQYF.

The sample holds one count of this clone. The V call is TRBV13, the J call TRBJ1-2; D is undetermined. The CDR3 spans 14 residues. With 0 bases removed from V and 8 bases from J, the gap between germline ends came to 13 bases. Germline assignment: CDR1 PRHDT and CDR2 FYEKMQ (reference sequence). CDR3 sequence: CASSLGRRLEGYTF. The CDR3 DNA sequence: TGTGCCAGCAGCTTAGGCCGGAGGCTTGAAGGCTACACCTTC.

The gene calls are TRBV7-8 and TRBJ2-7, with 7 bases fitting TRBD1. This CDR3 has 16 amino acids. V lost 0 bases and J lost 3; bases outside the gene matches: 8. Germline loops: CDR1 SGHVS, CDR2 FQNEAQ. This CDR3 reads CASSLAPKTGNYEQYF. The CDR3 nucleotides read TGTGCCAGCAGCTTAGCCCCCAAGACAGGGAACTACGAGCAGTACTTC.

The chain employs TRBV4-1 and TRBJ1-3; 9 nucleotides align to TRBD1. CDR3 size: 16 residues. The V gene end was trimmed by 1 base and the J gene end by 4 bases; junction bases not matched to a gene: 5. Looked up from germline, CDR1 is MGHRA and CDR2 is YSYEKL. CDR3 DNA sequence: TGCGCCAGCAGCCAAGCCGGGACAGGGCCCGGAAACACCATATATTTT. Translation: CASSQAGTGPGNTIYF.